Listed here are 27 T cell receptor beta chains from one sample, sequenced in a study of OX40 agonist ivuxolimab in advanced cancers. Assay used: immunoSEQ multiplex PCR; TCRdb lists only in-frame clones, some missing. Counted here are over 100,000 clones, roughly nine tenths occurring once; the ten biggest clones make up 0.55%. The sample in question was CD4+ or CD8+ T cells sorted from blood, obtained in a trial of the OX40 agonist ivuxolimab. These receptors were collected from an adult with an advanced solid tumor such as melanoma, head and neck, liver or kidney cancer.

V is TRBV4-3 and J is TRBJ2-3; D call uncertain. There are 12 residues in the CDR3. CDR1 is LGHNA, CDR2 YSLEER, per germline. The V and J ends lost 1 base and 5 bases respectively, with 4 bases between them. Here the CDR3 DNA reads TGCGCCAGCAGCCAAGTTGGAGATACGCAGTATTTT. Protein: CASSQVGDTQYF.

The CDR3 reads CASSPGRGSTDTQYF. CDR3 in DNA: TGTGCCAGCTCACCAGGACGGGGGAGCACAGATACGCAGTATTTT. The chain uses TRBV18 and TRBJ2-3; a weak D match, TRBD2 (6 bases). The germline V gene has CDR1 KGHSH and CDR2 LQKENI. Between the trimmed V and J ends, which lost 2 bases and 0 bases, there was a span of 9 bases. CDR3 length: 15 amino acids.

This clone is a singleton in its sample. This rearrangement joins TRBV25-1 to TRBJ2-1; 9 bases map to TRBD2. The CDR3 length is 17 residues. V lost 3 bases and J lost 6; bases outside the gene matches: 12. CDR1 is MGHDK and CDR2 is SYGVNS in the germline V gene. CDR3 sequence (DNA): TGTGCCAGCAGTGATCCAAAGCGGGGGGCTTATGCCAATGAGCAGTTCTTC. Translating it yields CASSDPKRGAYANEQFF.

This chain links TRBV2 with TRBJ2-2; unclear D gene. This CDR3 is 16 amino acids long. Germline V gene data show CDR1 as SNHLY and CDR2 as FYNNEI. V was shortened by 2 bases and J by 6 bases, with 16 bases between the two germline ends. DNA for the CDR3: TGTGCCAGCAGTGAAAGGCCAGGCGTAATGGCCGGGGAGCTGTTTTTT. This sequence encodes CASSERPGVMAGELFF.

This clone is a singleton in its sample. The J gene is TRBJ2-3, the V gene TRBV5-4; no clear D. Per the germline V gene, CDR1 is SGHNT and CDR2 is YYREEE (reference sequence). Trimming took off 3 bases at V and 2 bases at J, with 13 bases between the two ends. The CDR3 spans 15 residues. The CDR3 sequence is CASSSLQALTDTQYF. The CDR3 DNA is TGTGCCAGCAGCTCTCTGCAGGCCCTCACAGATACGCAGTATTTT.

The chain combines TRBV18 with TRBJ2-3; possibly TRBD1 for D (5 bases). The V gene's germline CDR1 is KGHSH and CDR2 LQKENI. This CDR3 has 14 amino acids. The V end lost 3 bases, the J end lost 1 base, and 8 bases lay between the germline ends. CDR3 in amino acids: CASSPETGTDTQYF. The CDR3 region has the DNA TGTGCCAGCTCACCGGAGACAGGCACAGATACGCAGTATTTT.

The chain couples TRBV7-2 to TRBJ1-2; D perhaps matches TRBD1 (5 bases). CDR3 size: 14 residues. Trimming shortened V by 5 bases and J by 6 bases, and 16 bases separated the two germline ends. CDR1 and CDR2 from the germline V gene are SGHTA and FQGNSA. This chain's CDR3 is CASSTFQGQNGYTF. The CDR3 DNA is TGTGCCAGCAGCACCTTCCAGGGTCAGAATGGCTACACCTTC. Combining the CDR3 with reference TRBV7-2 and TRBJ1-2 gives the whole variable domain GAGVSQSPSNKVTEKGKDVELRCDPISGHTALYWYRQSLGQGLEFLIYFQGNSAPDKSGLPSDRFSAERTGGSVSTLTIQRTQQEDSAVYLCASSTFQGQNGYTFGSGTRLTVV.

V is TRBV7-2 and J is TRBJ1-2; possibly TRBD1 for D (6 bases). Germline CDR1 SGHTA, CDR2 FQGNSA. The CDR3 runs to 17 residues. Trimming removed 0 bases at V and 3 bases at J, with 17 bases between. This CDR3 is CASSLAPRGALDYGYTF. In DNA form, the CDR3 reads TGTGCCAGCAGCTTAGCGCCACGGGGGGCGCTGGACTATGGCTACACCTTC. The full variable domain, completed using reference TRBV7-2 and TRBJ1-2, is GAGVSQSPSNKVTEKGKDVELRCDPISGHTALYWYRQSLGQGLEFLIYFQGNSAPDKSGLPSDRFSAERTGGSVSTLTIQRTQQEDSAVYLCASSLAPRGALDYGYTFGSGTRLTVV.

This sequence joins TRBV2 and TRBJ1-2, with 8 bases matching TRBD1. CDR1 and CDR2 from the germline V gene are SNHLY and FYNNEI. After removal of 7 bases from V and 7 bases from J, the junction contained 11 bases not matched to a gene. This CDR3 contains 14 residues. As DNA, the CDR3 is TGTGCCAGCACCGAGGGAAGGACAGGGAGTGGCTACACCTTC. This gives the protein CASTEGRTGSGYTF.

The chain links TRBV6-5 to TRBJ1-2; 9 bases match TRBD1. V lost 6 bases, J lost 5 bases, and 10 bases stayed unmatched. The CDR3 runs 15 residues. Germline V gene lookup returns CDR1 MNHEY and CDR2 SVGAGI. In nucleotides, the CDR3 is TGTGCCAGCAGCTCGCCCGGACAGGGGATATATGGCTACACCTTC. It encodes CASSSPGQGIYGYTF.

The rearrangement uses TRBV15 and TRBJ1-3, with no clear D. The germline CDR1 and CDR2 sequences are LNHNV and YYDKDF (reference sequence). The ends were cut back, 0 bases at V and 4 bases at J, with 13 bases in the middle. CDR3 length: 16 amino acids. The CDR3 loop is CATSRDQGTVGNTIYF. The CDR3 nucleotides read TGTGCCACCAGCAGAGATCAAGGAACAGTCGGAAACACCATATATTTT.

The chain links TRBV6-5 to TRBJ2-5; TRBD1 is a possible D gene (5 bases). Per germline, CDR1 MNHEY and CDR2 SVGAGI. The CDR3 loop spans 15 amino acids. The V end was cut by 2 bases, the J end by 6 bases, with 16 bases between. CDR3 sequence: CASSYAETVAQTQYF. CDR3 nucleotide sequence: TGTGCCAGCAGTTACGCCGAGACAGTCGCACAGACCCAGTACTTC.

V is TRBV27 and J is TRBJ1-6, with TRBD1 matching over 11 bases. CDR3 size: 16 residues. The germline V gene encodes CDR1 MNHEY and CDR2 SMNVEV (reference sequence). V was pared by 4 bases and J by 5 bases, with 4 bases of the junction left unmatched. The CDR3 protein is CASSWTGGINNSPLHF. For the CDR3, the DNA is TGTGCCAGCAGTTGGACAGGGGGCATCAATAATTCACCCCTCCACTTT.

The chain has TRBV27 and TRBJ1-1, with D possibly TRBD1 on 6 matching bases. Germline loops: CDR1 MNHEY, CDR2 SMNVEV (reference sequence). The CDR3 extends over 16 amino acids. V was cut by 0 bases and J by 7 bases, with 18 bases left in between. The chain's CDR3 is CASSLSVAGARREAFF. Written as DNA, the CDR3 is TGTGCCAGCAGTTTATCTGTGGCAGGGGCCCGTCGTGAAGCTTTCTTT.

V gene TRBV30 combines with J gene TRBJ2-5; D is possibly TRBD1 (6 bases). The length of the CDR3 is 16 residues. Germline V gene sequence: CDR1 GTSNPN, CDR2 SVGIG (reference sequence). V shed 0 bases and J shed 5 bases, with 19 bases lying between them. The CDR3 sequence: CAWSVRRGNLVETQYF. The CDR3 DNA follows: TGTGCCTGGAGTGTAAGAAGGGGGAATCTAGTCGAGACCCAGTACTTC.

The chain couples TRBV28 to TRBJ1-1; no clear D gene. There are 14 residues in the CDR3. Between the trimmed V and J ends, which lost 5 bases and 0 bases, there was a span of 10 bases. Per germline, CDR1 MDHEN and CDR2 SYDVKM. CDR3 amino acids: CASSPPGLNTEAFF. The CDR3 DNA follows: TGTGCCAGCAGTCCCCCCGGATTGAACACTGAAGCTTTCTTT.

The chain links TRBV29-1 to TRBJ2-3, with 11 bases identical to TRBD2. V dropped 5 bases and J dropped 3; count of bases not matched to a gene: 1. The germline V gene has CDR1 SQVTM and CDR2 ANQGSEA. The CDR3 is 13 residues long. CDR3 in DNA: TGCAGCGTTTTAGCGGGGGGGACAGATACGCAGTATTTT. It yields the protein CSVLAGGTDTQYF.

This sequence joins TRBV28 and TRBJ1-1; unclear D gene. The CDR3 spans 12 residues. CDR1 is MDHEN and CDR2 is SYDVKM in the germline V gene. V was cut by 7 bases and J by 0 bases, with 6 bases left in between. CDR3 bases: TGTGCCAGCACCGTCATGAACACTGAAGCTTTCTTT. This codes for CASTVMNTEAFF.

This chain uses TRBV5-4 with TRBJ1-6; perhaps TRBD1 as D (5 bases). The CDR3 is 17 amino acids. V lost 2 bases to trimming and J lost 2 bases, with 14 bases between them. Germline-derived CDR1 and CDR2 are SGHNT and YYREEE (reference sequence). CDR3 sequence (DNA): TGTGCCAGCAGCTTTGGGGGTGCGGTTGCCTATAATTCACCCCTCCACTTT. This translates into CASSFGGAVAYNSPLHF.

V gene TRBV4-3 combines with J gene TRBJ1-2; 9 bases agree with TRBD1. V was clipped by 4 bases and J by 7 bases; unmatched bases: 10. There are 15 residues in the CDR3. The germline V gene encodes CDR1 LGHNA and CDR2 YSLEER. CDR3 in DNA: TGCGCCAGCAGCCCATCCCGCACAGGGGGCTTTGGCTACACCTTC. It translates to CASSPSRTGGFGYTF.

The chain carries TRBV11-2 and TRBJ1-3; no clear D. Germline V gene data show CDR1 as SGHAT and CDR2 as FQNNGV. V lost 1 base and J 4 bases, leaving 5 bases between the germline ends. The CDR3 has 13 amino acids. Written as DNA, the CDR3 is TGTGCCAGCAGCTTAGGATGGGGAAACACCATATATTTT. Protein sequence: CASSLGWGNTIYF.

This rearrangement joins TRBV19 to TRBJ1-5; D call uncertain. Per germline, CDR1 LNHDA and CDR2 SQIVND (reference sequence). This CDR3 has 16 residues. With 3 bases removed from V and 0 bases from J, the gap between germline ends came to 12 bases. For the CDR3, the DNA is TGTGCCAGTAGTATGAACAGCTTCTATAGCAATCAGCCCCAGCATTTT. Protein sequence: CASSMNSFYSNQPQHF.

This chain uses TRBV5-6 with TRBJ1-2, with a possible D match to TRBD1 (5 bases). This CDR3 is 17 amino acids long. Between the trimmed V and J ends, which lost 7 bases and 0 bases, there was a span of 22 bases. CDR1 is SGHDT and CDR2 is YYEEEE in the germline V gene. The CDR3 DNA reads TGTGCCAGCCTATGGGGGGACCGAACCCCCTCTAACTATGGCTACACCTTC. This sequence encodes CASLWGDRTPSNYGYTF.

The genes are TRBV7-2 and TRBJ1-5, with D uncertain. Germline CDR1 is SGHTA and CDR2 is FQGNSA. Trimming took off 4 bases at V and 9 bases at J, with 13 bases between the two ends. This CDR3 spans 13 amino acids. The CDR3 loop is CASSSLEDGPQHF. CDR3 DNA sequence: TGTGCCAGCAGCTCCCTAGAGGATGGGCCCCAGCATTTT.

In DNA, the CDR3 is TGTGCCAGCAGCCCCCCCGGGGCCAACGTCCTGACTTTC. Translated: CASSPPGANVLTF. The chain recombines TRBV27 with TRBJ2-6, with unresolved D. The CDR3 loop spans 13 amino acids. V dropped 6 bases and J dropped 4 bases, with 7 bases sitting between them. Germline lookup yields CDR1 MNHEY and CDR2 SMNVEV (reference sequence).

The gene calls are TRBV28 and TRBJ1-6; 9 bases are a match to TRBD1. Germline CDR1 reads MDHEN; CDR2 reads SYDVKM. The ends lost 5 bases at V and 10 bases at J; junction bases unmatched: 9. The CDR3 is 15 residues long. The DNA of the CDR3 is TGTGCCAGCAGTGTCCGACAGGGGGTAAGATCACCCCTCCACTTT. This translates into CASSVRQGVRSPLHF. The full variable domain, completed using reference TRBV28 and TRBJ1-6, is DVKVTQSSRYLVKRTGEKVFLECVQDMDHENMFWYRQDPGLGLRLIYFSYDVKMKEKGDIPEGYSVSREKKERFSLILESASTNQTSMYLCASSVRQGVRSPLHFGNGTRLTVT.

CDR3 in amino acids: CASSFPGTGYEQYF. Written as DNA, the CDR3 is TGTGCCAGCAGCTTTCCAGGGACAGGTTACGAGCAGTACTTC. V gene TRBV5-4 combines with J gene TRBJ2-7, with TRBD1 matching over 8 bases. There are 14 residues in the CDR3. Germline CDR1 SGHNT, CDR2 YYREEE (reference sequence). Trimming cost V 2 bases and J 4 bases; bases outside gene matches: 5.